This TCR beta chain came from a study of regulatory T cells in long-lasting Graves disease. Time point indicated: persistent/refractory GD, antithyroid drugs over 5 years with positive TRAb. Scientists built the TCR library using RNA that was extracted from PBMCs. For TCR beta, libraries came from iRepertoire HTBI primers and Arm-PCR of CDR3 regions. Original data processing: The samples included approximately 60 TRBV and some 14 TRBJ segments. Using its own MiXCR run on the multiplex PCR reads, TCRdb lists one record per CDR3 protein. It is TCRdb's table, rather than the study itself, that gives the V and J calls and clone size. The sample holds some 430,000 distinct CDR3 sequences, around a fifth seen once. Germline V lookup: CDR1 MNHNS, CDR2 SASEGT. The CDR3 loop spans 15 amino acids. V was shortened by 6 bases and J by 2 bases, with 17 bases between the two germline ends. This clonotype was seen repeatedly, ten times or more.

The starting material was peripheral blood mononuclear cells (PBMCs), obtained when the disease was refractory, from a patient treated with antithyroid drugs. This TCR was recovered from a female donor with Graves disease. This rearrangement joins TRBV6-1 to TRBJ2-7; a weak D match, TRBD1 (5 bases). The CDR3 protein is CASRTTGMHTYEQYF. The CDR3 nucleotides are TGTGCCAGCAGAACTACAGGAATGCACACCTACGAGCAGTACTTC.